This T cell receptor (beta chain) originates from a study of blood T cell repertoires in COVID-19. The overall study: T cells, B-cell-depleted T cells, or PBMCs provided the cDNA or gDNA that served as material.

The authors' processing: Reference gene primers were amplified, and this amplification served to estimate nucleated cell counts. Data came from immunoSEQ multiplex PCR; TCRdb stores just in-frame clones and leaves some out. For V, J and clone size, that table is used; D and trimming come from the DNA. This sample carries roughly 380,000 clones, roughly nine tenths of them seen once, and the ten largest clones take roughly 3.9%. Enrolment of Seattle patients took place during active infection, and they were followed longitudinally. Germline V gene data show CDR1 as SNHLY and CDR2 as FYNNEI. The CDR3 sequence is 15 residues long. The trim removed 4 bases at V and 3 bases at J, leaving 4 bases unmatched.

Sequenced input: peripheral blood. This sequence originates from a woman between 55 and 75 years old with COVID-19, enrolled during active disease. The chain recombines TRBV2 with TRBJ1-4; 8 bases agree with TRBD1. CDR3 sequence reads: CASSGQGAPNEKLFF. CDR3 coding DNA: TGTGCCAGCAGTGGTCAGGGGGCGCCTAATGAAAAACTGTTTTTT.